These 9 T cell receptor beta chains were sequenced from one sample in a study of T-cell reconstitution after alpha-beta-depleted transplantation in children. A TCRbeta library incorporating unique molecular identifiers was prepared. TCRdb independently ran MiXCR on the PCR reads; one entry per CDR3 protein. The sample consists of some 200,000 distinct CDR3 sequences, 7.5% to 9.5% of them appearing once. Sequenced here: PBMCs, mostly from graft donor cells, sampled 360 days after TCRalphabeta/CD19-depleted stem cell transplant. The receptors derive from a male patient under 10 years old who had a stem cell transplant for acute myeloid leukemia, so the T cells may come from the graft donor.

In this sample, this clonotype turned up many times. The V call is TRBV7-2, the J call TRBJ1-2; D is unclear. The CDR3 totals 13 residues. Trimming removed 6 bases from V and 6 bases from J, with 14 bases in between. Germline CDR1 reads SGHTA; CDR2 reads FQGNSA. CDR3 nucleotide sequence: TGTGCCAGCAGTCGGGAGAGACTGAATGGCTACACCTTC. Translating it yields CASSRERLNGYTF.

This clonotype was counted at least ten times. The chain joins TRBV29-1 to TRBJ2-1; 7 bases are a match to TRBD2. Germline V lookup: CDR1 SQVTM, CDR2 ANQGSEA. The V segment lost 7 bases and the J segment 7 bases; nucleotides outside the gene matches: 13. The CDR3 sequence is 14 residues long. In DNA, the CDR3 is TGCAGCGCCGACTTGTTGGGGGGGAGGAATGAGCAGTTCTTC. It specifies CSADLLGGRNEQFF.

The rearrangement uses TRBV4-3 and TRBJ2-2, with D maybe TRBD1 (6 bases). V lost 4 bases and J lost 4, with 7 bases in between. Germline V gives CDR1 LGHNA, CDR2 YSLEER. The CDR3 spans 13 residues. The CDR3 loop reads CASSRGGTGELFF. CDR3 DNA sequence: TGCGCCAGCAGCCGAGGGGGCACCGGGGAGCTGTTTTTT.

A few counts support this clonotype. This chain joins TRBV29-1 and TRBJ2-4; D remains unclear. V gave up 2 bases and J gave up 0 bases, with 11 bases separating them. There are 15 residues in the CDR3. Germline V CDR1 and CDR2: SQVTM, ANQGSEA. CDR3 protein: CSVEIGPSAKNIQYF. The DNA for the CDR3 is TGCAGCGTTGAAATCGGACCTTCAGCCAAAAACATTCAGTACTTC.

The chain joins TRBV10-2 to TRBJ2-5, with a possible D match to TRBD1 (5 bases). Germline V CDR1 and CDR2: WSHSY, SAAADI. Deletions cut 6 bases from V and 7 bases from J, with 9 bases between. CDR3 length: 11 amino acids. CDR3 DNA sequence: TGCGCCAGCAGAAGTACAGGGACCCAGTACTTC. Amino acids: CASRSTGTQYF.

The V gene is TRBV5-1, the J gene TRBJ2-1; the match to TRBD2 covers 11 bases. V lost 0 bases and J lost 4; bases outside the gene matches: 9. CDR1 and CDR2 from the germline V gene are SGHRS and YFSETQ. This CDR3 comprises 18 residues. The CDR3 bases are TGCGCCAGCAGCTTGGTGGTACTAGCGGGAGACCTTTACAATGAGCAGTTCTTC. Amino acid sequence: CASSLVVLAGDLYNEQFF.

The table lists this clonotype with many counts. The genes are TRBV10-3 and TRBJ2-2; 9 bases align to TRBD2. The V gene end was trimmed by 6 bases and the J gene end by 3 bases; junction bases not matched to a gene: 11. This CDR3 comprises 17 residues. CDR1 is ENHRY and CDR2 is SYGVKD in the germline V gene. Here the CDR3 reads CAIRPVAGGTDTGELFF. The CDR3 coding sequence is TGTGCCATCAGGCCCGTGGCGGGGGGGACCGACACCGGGGAGCTGTTTTTT.

This clonotype has just a few counts. V usage is TRBV7-3 and J usage is TRBJ1-1, with 9 nucleotides matching TRBD1. In germline, CDR1 is SGHTA, CDR2 FQGTGA. The CDR3 consists of 14 residues. Trimming cost V 5 bases and J 6 bases; bases outside gene matches: 7. This CDR3 is CASSPNRGLAEAFF. The CDR3 region has the DNA TGTGCCAGCAGCCCTAACAGGGGGCTGGCTGAAGCTTTCTTT.

In this sample, this clonotype turned up many times. The rearrangement links TRBV12-3 or TRBV12-4 to TRBJ2-7; TRBD2 agrees at 7 bases. With V trimmed by 6 bases and J by 5 bases, 13 bases remained unmatched. The CDR3 is made up of 15 amino acids. CDR3 protein: CASREGPGLIHEQYF. The CDR3 DNA reads as TGTGCCAGCAGAGAAGGCCCGGGACTAATCCACGAGCAGTACTTC.